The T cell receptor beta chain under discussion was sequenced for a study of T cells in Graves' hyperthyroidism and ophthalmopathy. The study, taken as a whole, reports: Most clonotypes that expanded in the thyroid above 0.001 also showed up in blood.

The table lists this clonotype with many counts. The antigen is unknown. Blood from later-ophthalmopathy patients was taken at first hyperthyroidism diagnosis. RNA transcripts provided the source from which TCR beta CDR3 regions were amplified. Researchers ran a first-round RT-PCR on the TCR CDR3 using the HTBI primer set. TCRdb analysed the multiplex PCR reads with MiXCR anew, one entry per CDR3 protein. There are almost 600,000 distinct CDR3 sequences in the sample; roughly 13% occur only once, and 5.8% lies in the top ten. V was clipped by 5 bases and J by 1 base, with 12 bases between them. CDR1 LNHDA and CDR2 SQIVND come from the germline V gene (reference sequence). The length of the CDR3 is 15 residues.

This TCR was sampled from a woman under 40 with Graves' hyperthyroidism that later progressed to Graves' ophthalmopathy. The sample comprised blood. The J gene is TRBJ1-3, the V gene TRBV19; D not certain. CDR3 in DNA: TGTGCCAGTAGTCCCATTGACTCATCTGGAAACACCATATATTTT. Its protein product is CASSPIDSSGNTIYF.